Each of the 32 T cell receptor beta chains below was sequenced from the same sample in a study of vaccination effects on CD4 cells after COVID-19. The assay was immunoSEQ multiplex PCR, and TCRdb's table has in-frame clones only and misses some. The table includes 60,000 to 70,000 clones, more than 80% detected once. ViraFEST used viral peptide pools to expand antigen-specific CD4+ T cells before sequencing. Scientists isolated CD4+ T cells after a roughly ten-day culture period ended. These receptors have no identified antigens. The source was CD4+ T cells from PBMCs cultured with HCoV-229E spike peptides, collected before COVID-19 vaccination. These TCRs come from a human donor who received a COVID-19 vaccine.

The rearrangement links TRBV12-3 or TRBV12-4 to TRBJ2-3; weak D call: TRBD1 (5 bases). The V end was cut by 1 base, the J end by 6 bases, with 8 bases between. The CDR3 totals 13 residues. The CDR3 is CASSLDRIDTQYF. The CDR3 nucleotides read TGTGCCAGCAGTTTAGACAGGATTGATACGCAGTATTTT.

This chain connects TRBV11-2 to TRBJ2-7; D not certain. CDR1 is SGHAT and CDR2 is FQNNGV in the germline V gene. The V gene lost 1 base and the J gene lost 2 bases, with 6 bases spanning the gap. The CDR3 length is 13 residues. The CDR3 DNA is TGTGCCAGCAGCTTAGGTTGGACCTACGAGCAGTACGTC. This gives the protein CASSLGWTYEQYV.

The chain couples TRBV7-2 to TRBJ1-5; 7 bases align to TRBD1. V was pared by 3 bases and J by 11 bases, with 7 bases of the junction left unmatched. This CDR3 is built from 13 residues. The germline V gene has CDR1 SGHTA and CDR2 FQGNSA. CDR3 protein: CASSFQGEYSQHF. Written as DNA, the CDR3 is TGTGCCAGCAGCTTTCAGGGGGAATATTCCCAGCATTTT.

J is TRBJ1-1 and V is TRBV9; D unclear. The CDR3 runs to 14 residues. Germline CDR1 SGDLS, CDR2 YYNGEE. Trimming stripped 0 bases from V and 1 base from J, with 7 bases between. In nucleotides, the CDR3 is TGTGCCAGCAGCGTAGAGGCAAGGAACACTGAAGCTTTCTTT. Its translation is CASSVEARNTEAFF.

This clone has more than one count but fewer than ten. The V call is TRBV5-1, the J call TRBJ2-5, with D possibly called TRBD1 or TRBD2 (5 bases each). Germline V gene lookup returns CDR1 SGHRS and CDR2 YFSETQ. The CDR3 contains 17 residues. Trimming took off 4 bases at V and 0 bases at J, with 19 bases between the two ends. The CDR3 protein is CASSPIGQRGHQETQYF. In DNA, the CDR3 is TGCGCCAGCAGCCCAATCGGCCAGAGGGGACACCAAGAGACCCAGTACTTC.

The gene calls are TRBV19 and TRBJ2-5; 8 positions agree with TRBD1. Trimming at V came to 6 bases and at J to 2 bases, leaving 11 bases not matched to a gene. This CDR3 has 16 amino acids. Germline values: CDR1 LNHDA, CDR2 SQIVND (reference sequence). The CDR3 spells CASRAGNRGNQETQYF. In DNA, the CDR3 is TGTGCCAGTAGGGCCGGAAACAGGGGGAATCAAGAGACCCAGTACTTC.

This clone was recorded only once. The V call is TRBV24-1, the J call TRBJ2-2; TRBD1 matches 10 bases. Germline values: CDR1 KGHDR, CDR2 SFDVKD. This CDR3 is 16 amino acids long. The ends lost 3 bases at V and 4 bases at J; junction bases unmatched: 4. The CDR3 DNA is TGTGCCACCAGTGATCTGGGACAGGGGTTCACCGGGGAGCTGTTTTTT. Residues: CATSDLGQGFTGELFF.

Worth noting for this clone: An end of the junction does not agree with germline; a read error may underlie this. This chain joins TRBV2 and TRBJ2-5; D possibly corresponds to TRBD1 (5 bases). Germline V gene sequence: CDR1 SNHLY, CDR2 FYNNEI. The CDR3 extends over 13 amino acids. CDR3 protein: CASGDSRQETQYF. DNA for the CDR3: TGTGCCAGCGGTGACAGTCGCCAAGAGACCCAGTACTTC.

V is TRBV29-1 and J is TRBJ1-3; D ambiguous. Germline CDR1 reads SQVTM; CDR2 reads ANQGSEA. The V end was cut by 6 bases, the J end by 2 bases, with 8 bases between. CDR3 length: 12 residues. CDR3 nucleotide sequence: TGCAGCGTCGGAGGAGCTGGAAACACCATATATTTT. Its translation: CSVGGAGNTIYF.

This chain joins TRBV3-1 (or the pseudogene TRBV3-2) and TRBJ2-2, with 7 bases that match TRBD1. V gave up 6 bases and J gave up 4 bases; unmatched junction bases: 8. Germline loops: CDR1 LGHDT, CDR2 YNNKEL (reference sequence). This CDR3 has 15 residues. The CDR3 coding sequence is TGTGCCAGCAGACTTATGACAGGGCCCACCGGGGAGCTGTTTTTT. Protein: CASRLMTGPTGELFF.

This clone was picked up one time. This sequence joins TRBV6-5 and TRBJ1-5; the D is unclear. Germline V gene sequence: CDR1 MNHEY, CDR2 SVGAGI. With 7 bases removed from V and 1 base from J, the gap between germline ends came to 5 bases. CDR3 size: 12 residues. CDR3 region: CASTRSNQPQHF. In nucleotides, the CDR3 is TGTGCCAGCACTCGGAGCAATCAGCCCCAGCATTTT.

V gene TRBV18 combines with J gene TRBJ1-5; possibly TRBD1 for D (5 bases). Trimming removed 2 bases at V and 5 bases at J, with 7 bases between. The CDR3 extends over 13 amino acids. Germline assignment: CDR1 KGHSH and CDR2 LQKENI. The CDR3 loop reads CASSPGADQPQHF. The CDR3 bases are TGTGCCAGCTCACCAGGGGCCGATCAGCCCCAGCATTTT. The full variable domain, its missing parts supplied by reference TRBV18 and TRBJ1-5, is NAGVMQNPRHLVRRRGQEARLRCSPMKGHSHVYWYRQLPEEGLKFMVYLQKENIIDESGMPKERFSAEFPKEGPSILRIQQVVRGDSAAYFCASSPGADQPQHFGDGTRLSIL.

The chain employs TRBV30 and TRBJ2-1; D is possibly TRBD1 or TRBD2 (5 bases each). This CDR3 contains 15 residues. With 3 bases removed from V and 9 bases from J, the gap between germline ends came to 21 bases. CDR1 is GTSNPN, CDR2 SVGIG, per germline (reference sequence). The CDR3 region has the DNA TGTGCCTGGAGGGGGGTGGCTAGAAAGATAGGTGAGCAGTTCTTC. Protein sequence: CAWRGVARKIGEQFF.

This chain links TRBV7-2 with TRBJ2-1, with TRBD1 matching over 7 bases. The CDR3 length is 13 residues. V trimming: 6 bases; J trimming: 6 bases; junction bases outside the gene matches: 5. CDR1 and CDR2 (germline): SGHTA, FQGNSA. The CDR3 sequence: CASSRDRANEQFF. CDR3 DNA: TGTGCCAGCAGTCGCGACAGGGCCAATGAGCAGTTCTTC.

CDR3 region: CASSLQRHTLYYNEQFF. CDR3 nucleotides: TGTGCCAGCAGCCTACAGCGACACACCCTTTACTACAATGAGCAGTTCTTC. V is TRBV27 and J is TRBJ2-1, with no clear D. Looked up from germline, CDR1 is MNHEY and CDR2 is SMNVEV (reference sequence). V lost 6 bases and J 3 bases, leaving 21 bases between the germline ends. CDR3 length: 17 amino acids.

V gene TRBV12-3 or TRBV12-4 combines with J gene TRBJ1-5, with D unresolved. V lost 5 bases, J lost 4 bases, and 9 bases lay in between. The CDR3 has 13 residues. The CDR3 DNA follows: TGTGCCAGCAGTCCAAAACAAAATCAGCCCCAGCATTTT. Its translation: CASSPKQNQPQHF.

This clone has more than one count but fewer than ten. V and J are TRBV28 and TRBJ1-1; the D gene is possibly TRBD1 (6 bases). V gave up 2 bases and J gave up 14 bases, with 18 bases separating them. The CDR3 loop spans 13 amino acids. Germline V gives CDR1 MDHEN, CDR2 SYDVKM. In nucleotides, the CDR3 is TGTGCCAGCAGTTTACCTAAAACAGGGAGTCTGTTCTTT. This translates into CASSLPKTGSLFF.

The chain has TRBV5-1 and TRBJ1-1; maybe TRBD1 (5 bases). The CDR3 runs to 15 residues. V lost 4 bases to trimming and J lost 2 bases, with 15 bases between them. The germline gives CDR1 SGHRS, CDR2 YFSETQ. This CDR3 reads CASSPAPGANTEAFF. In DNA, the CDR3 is TGCGCCAGCAGCCCCGCTCCCGGGGCAAACACTGAAGCTTTCTTT.

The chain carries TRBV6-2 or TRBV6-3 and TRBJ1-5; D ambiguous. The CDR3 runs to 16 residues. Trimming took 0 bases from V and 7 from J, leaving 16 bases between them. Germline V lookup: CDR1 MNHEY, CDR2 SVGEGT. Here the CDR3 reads CASSYSTAVGRQPQHF. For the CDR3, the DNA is TGTGCCAGCAGTTACTCGACGGCAGTGGGAAGGCAGCCCCAGCATTTT.

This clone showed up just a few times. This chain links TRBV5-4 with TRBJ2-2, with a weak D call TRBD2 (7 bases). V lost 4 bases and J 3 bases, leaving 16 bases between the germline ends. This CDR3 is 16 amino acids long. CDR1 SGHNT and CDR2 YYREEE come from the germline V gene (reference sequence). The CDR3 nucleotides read TGTGCCAGCAGCCAGGGGCCTAGCGGCTACACCGGGGAGCTGTTTTTT. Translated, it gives CASSQGPSGYTGELFF.

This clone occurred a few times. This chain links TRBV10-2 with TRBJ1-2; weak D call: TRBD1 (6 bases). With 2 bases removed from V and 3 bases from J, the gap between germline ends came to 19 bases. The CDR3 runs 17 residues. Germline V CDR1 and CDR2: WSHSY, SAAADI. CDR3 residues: CASSEEEGPGVYYGYTF. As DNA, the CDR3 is TGCGCCAGCAGTGAGGAGGAAGGCCCAGGGGTTTACTATGGCTACACCTTC.

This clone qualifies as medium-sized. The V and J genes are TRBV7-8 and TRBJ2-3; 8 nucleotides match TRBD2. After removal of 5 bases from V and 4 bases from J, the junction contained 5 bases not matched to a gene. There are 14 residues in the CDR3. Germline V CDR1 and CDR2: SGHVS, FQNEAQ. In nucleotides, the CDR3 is TGTGCCAGCAGCCCTACGGGGGGGGCAGATACGCAGTATTTT. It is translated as CASSPTGGADTQYF.

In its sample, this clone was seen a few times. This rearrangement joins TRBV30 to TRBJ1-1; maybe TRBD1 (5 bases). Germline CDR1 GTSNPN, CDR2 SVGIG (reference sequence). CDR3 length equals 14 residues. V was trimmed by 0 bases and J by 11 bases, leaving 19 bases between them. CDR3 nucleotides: TGTGCCTGGAGTGTATCTAGTCGCAGGGTCGCGGCTTTCTTT. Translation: CAWSVSSRRVAAFF.

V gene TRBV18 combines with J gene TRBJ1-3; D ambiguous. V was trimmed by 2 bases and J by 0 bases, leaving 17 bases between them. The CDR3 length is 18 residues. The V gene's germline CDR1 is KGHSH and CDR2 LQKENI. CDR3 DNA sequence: TGTGCCAGCTCACCAAAGGGCGAGACGTCGGTCTCTGGAAACACCATATATTTT. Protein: CASSPKGETSVSGNTIYF.

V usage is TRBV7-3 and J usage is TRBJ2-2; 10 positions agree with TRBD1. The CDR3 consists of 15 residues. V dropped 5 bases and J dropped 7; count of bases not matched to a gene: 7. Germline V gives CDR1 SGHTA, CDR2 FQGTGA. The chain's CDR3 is CASSPGQGGVGELFF. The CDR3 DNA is TGTGCCAGCAGCCCTGGACAGGGGGGGGTCGGGGAGCTGTTTTTT.

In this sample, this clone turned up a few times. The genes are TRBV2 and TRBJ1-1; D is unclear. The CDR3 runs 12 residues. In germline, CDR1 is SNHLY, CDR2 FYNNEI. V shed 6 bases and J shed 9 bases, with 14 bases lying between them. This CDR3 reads CASSDSGFQAFF. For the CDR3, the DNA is TGTGCCAGCAGCGATTCCGGGTTTCAAGCTTTCTTT.

In nucleotides, the CDR3 is TGTGCCAGCTCACCAGTGCTGACTCCGAACACCGGGGAGCTGTTTTTT. Amino acid sequence: CASSPVLTPNTGELFF. The chain carries TRBV18 and TRBJ2-2; no firm D call. There are 16 residues in the CDR3. V lost 2 bases and J 0 bases, leaving 10 bases between the germline ends. The V gene's germline CDR1 is KGHSH and CDR2 LQKENI.

CDR3 sequence: CASSEVGVGGTEAFF. The CDR3 DNA is TGTGCCAGCAGTGAAGTGGGCGTGGGGGGCACTGAAGCTTTCTTT. The chain is built from TRBV6-1 and TRBJ1-1; D perhaps matches TRBD1 (5 bases). This CDR3 spans 15 amino acids. Germline assignment: CDR1 MNHNS and CDR2 SASEGT. V gave up 1 base and J gave up 4 bases, with 13 bases separating them.

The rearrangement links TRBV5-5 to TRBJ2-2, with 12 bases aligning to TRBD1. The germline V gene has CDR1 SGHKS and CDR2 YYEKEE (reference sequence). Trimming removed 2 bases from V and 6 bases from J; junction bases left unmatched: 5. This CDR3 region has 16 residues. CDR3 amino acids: CASSLGDRGHPGELFF. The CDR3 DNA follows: TGTGCCAGCAGCTTAGGGGACAGGGGGCATCCCGGGGAGCTGTTTTTT.

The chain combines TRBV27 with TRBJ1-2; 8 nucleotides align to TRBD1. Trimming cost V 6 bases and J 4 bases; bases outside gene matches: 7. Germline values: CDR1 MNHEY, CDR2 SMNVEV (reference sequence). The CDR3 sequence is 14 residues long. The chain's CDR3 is CASRATGQGYGYTF. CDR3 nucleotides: TGTGCCAGCAGAGCTACCGGACAGGGCTATGGCTACACCTTC.

The DNA of the CDR3 is TGTGCCAGCAGTTTAGGGGTGGGACATAACTCTGGGGCCAACGTCCTGACTTTC. Translated, it gives CASSLGVGHNSGANVLTF. This chain connects TRBV27 to TRBJ2-6, with D perhaps matching TRBD1 (6 bases). V dropped 2 bases and J dropped 0 bases, with 14 bases sitting between them. The CDR3 contains 18 residues. Germline values: CDR1 MNHEY, CDR2 SMNVEV (reference sequence).

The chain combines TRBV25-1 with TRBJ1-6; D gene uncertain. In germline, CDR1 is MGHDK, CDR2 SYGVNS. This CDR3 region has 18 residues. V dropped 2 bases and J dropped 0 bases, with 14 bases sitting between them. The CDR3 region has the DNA TGTGCCAGCAGTGAAGGATTATTGGCAGGCTCCTATAATTCACCCCTCCACTTT. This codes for CASSEGLLAGSYNSPLHF.